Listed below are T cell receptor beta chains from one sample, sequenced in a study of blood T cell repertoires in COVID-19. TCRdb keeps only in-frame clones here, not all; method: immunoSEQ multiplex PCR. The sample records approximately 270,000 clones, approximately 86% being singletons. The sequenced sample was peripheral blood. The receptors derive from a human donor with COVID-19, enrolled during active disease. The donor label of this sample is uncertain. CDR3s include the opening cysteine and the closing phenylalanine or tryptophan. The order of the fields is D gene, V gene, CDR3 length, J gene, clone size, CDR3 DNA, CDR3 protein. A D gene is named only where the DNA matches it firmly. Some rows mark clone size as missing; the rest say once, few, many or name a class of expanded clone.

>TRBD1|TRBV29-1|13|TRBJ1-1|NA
TGCAGCGCAAAGGACAGGGCTTACACTGAAGCTTTCTTT
CSAKDRAYTEAFF
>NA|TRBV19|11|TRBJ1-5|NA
TGTGCCAGTGGGGGGAATCAGCCCCAGCATTTT
CASGGNQPQHF
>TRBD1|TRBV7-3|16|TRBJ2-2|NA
TGTGCCAGCAGCCCCAGACAGGGGTCAACCACCGGGGAGCTGTTTTTT
CASSPRQGSTTGELFF
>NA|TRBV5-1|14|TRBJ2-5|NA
TGCGCCAGCAGCCTGGGGGGACAGCAAGAGACCCAGTACTTC
CASSLGGQQETQYF
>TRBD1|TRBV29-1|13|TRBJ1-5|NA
TGCAGCGTTCGCAGGGGGGATTCGCAGCCCCAGCATTTT
CSVRRGDSQPQHF
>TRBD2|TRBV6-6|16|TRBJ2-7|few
TGTGCCAGCAGTTACTCGAGGCGGGGGAGCTCCTACGAGCAGTACTTC
CASSYSRRGSSYEQYF
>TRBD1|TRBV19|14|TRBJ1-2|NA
TGTGCCAGTACCGGGACAGTAACAAACTATGGCTACACCTTC
CASTGTVTNYGYTF
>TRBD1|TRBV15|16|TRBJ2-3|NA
TGTGCCACCAGCAGCATCTCAGGGGGCGGCACAGATACGCAGTATTTT
CATSSISGGGTDTQYF
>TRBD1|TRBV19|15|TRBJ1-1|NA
TGTGCCAGTACCGACAGGGGGAGCGTGAACACTGAAGCTTTCTTT
CASTDRGSVNTEAFF
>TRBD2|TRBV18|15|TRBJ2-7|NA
TGTGCCAGCTCACCATTAGCGGGAGCGGCGTACGAGCAGTACTTC
CASSPLAGAAYEQYF
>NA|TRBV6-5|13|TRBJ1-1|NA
TGTGCCAGCAGTTCTGGACAGAACACTGAAGCTTTCTTT
CASSSGQNTEAFF
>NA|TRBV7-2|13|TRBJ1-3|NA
TGTGCCAGCAGCTTAGCCCCGGGGGACACCATATATTTT
CASSLAPGDTIYF
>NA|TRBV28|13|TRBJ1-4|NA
TGTGCCAGCTGGAACAGCCGAAATGAAAAACTGTTTTTT
CASWNSRNEKLFF
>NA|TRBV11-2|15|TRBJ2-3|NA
TGTGCCAGCAGCTTAGTGGGGAGAAGAACAGATACGCAGTATTTT
CASSLVGRRTDTQYF
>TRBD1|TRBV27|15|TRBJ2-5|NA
TGTGCCAGCAGTGAACGACAGGGGGCGGGAGAGACCCAGTACTTC
CASSERQGAGETQYF
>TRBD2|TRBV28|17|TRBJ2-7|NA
TGTGCCAGCAGTCCCCCCTCGAAGCTAGCGGGAGGCTACGAGCAGTACTTC
CASSPPSKLAGGYEQYF
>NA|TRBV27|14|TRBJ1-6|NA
TGTGCCAGCAGTTCTGCGCAGGGAGGATCACCCCTCCACTTT
CASSSAQGGSPLHF
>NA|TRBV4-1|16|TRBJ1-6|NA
TGCGCCAGCAGCCAAGATCAGGGTCCCTATAATTCACCCCTCCACTTT
CASSQDQGPYNSPLHF
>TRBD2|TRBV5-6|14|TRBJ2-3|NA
TGTGCCAGCAGCCCCGGGGGGAGCACAGATACGCAGTATTTT
CASSPGGSTDTQYF
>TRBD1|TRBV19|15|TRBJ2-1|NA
TGTGCCAGTAGTATGGGTATAACAGGGGCAGCTGAGCAGTTCTTC
CASSMGITGAAEQFF
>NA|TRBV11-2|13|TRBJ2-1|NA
TGTGCCAGCAGCTTAGACAGGGTCGATGAGCAGTTCTTC
CASSLDRVDEQFF
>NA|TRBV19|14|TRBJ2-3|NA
TGTGCCAGTAGTATTGGGCAGATCACAGATACGCAGTATTTT
CASSIGQITDTQYF
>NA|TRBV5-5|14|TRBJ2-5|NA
TGTGCCAGCAGCTTCGTGGGCTCCCGGGAGACCCAGTACTTC
CASSFVGSRETQYF
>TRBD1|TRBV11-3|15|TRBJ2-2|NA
TGTGCCAGCAGCCCCCGGACAGGGAACACCGGGGAGCTGTTTTTT
CASSPRTGNTGELFF
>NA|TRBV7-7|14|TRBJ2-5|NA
TGTGCTAGCAGCTGGGGGCAGACTCAAGAGACCCAGTACTTC
CASSWGQTQETQYF
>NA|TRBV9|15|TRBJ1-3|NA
TGTGCCAGCAGCGTAGGCGCAGGGGAGGGAAACACCATATATTTT
CASSVGAGEGNTIYF
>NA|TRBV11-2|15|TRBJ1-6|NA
TGTGCCAGCAGCTCCGACCGCGGGGGGTATTCACCCCTCCACTTT
CASSSDRGGYSPLHF
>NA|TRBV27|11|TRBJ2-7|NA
TGTGCCAGCAGCCCGGGCTACGAGCAGTACTTC
CASSPGYEQYF
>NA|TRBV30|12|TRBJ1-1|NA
TGTGCCTGGAGACTCACAGCTTCCGAAGCTTTCTTT
CAWRLTASEAFF
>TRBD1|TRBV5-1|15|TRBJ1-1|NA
TGCGCCAGCAGCCCAGAAGGACAGGGGTACACTGAAGCTTTCTTT
CASSPEGQGYTEAFF
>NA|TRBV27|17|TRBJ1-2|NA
TGTGCCAGCAGTTTATCCCACAATCGGGGGGGGGCTAAGGGCTACACCTTC
CASSLSHNRGGAKGYTF
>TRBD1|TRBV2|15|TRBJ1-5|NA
TGTGCCAGCAGCATTGGGACAGGGGTAGGGCAGCCCCAGCATTTT
CASSIGTGVGQPQHF
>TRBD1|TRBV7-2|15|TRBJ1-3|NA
TGTGCCAGCAGCCCACAGGGGGCCTCTGGAAACACCATATATTTT
CASSPQGASGNTIYF
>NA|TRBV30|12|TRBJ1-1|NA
TGTGCCTGGAGCCGCCGGTTCACTGAAGCTTTCTTT
CAWSRRFTEAFF
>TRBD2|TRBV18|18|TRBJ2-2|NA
TGTGCCAGCTCCCCCCAACTAGCGGGAGAGGTGAACACCGGGGAGCTGTTTTTT
CASSPQLAGEVNTGELFF
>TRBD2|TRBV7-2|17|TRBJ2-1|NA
TGTGCCAGCAGCTTAGCCCAAACTAGCGGGAGTCTAAATGAGCAGTTCTTC
CASSLAQTSGSLNEQFF
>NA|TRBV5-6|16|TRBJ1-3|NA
TGTGCCAGCAGCTTGCAAGGAGACGGGATTGGAAACACCATATATTTT
CASSLQGDGIGNTIYF
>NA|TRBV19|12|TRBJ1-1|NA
TGTGCCAGTGAGACCGGGAGCCAAGAAGCTTTCTTT
CASETGSQEAFF
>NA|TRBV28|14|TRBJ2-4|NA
TGTGCCAGCAGTTTAGGAGGCAGGGGAAACATTCAGTACTTC
CASSLGGRGNIQYF
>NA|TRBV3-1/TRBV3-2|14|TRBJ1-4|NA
TGTGCCAGCAGCCAAGACCAGGCCGAAATAAAACTGTTTTTT
CASSQDQAEIKLFF
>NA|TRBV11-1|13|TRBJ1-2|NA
TGTGCCAGCAGCCAGGGGTCCCGCAGGGGCTACACCTTC
CASSQGSRRGYTF
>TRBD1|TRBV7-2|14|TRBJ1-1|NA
TGTGCCAGCAGCCTGGGCAGGGGGCGGACTGAAGCTTTCTTT
CASSLGRGRTEAFF
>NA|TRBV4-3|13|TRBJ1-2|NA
TGCGCCAGCAGCCAAGATGGAGGTTATGGCTACACCTTC
CASSQDGGYGYTF
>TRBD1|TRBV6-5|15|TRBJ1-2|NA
TGTGCCAGCAGGCTAACAGGGGGCGATAACTATGGCTACACCTTC
CASRLTGGDNYGYTF
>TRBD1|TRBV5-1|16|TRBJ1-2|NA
TGCGCCAGCAGACCCGGGACAGGGTCGTCTTTCTATGGCTACACCTTC
CASRPGTGSSFYGYTF
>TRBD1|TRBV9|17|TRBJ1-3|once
TGTGCCAGCAGCGCCGAGACAGGGATCTCCTCCGTAAACACCATATATTTT
CASSAETGISSVNTIYF
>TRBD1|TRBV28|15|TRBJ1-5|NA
TGTGCCAGCAGACCAACAGGGGGCTCTGGTCAGCCCCAGCATTTT
CASRPTGGSGQPQHF
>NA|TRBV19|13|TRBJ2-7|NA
TGTGCCAGTAGTATTTTACAGGGCTACGAGCAGTACTTC
CASSILQGYEQYF
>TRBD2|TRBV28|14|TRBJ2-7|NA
TGTGCCAGCAGCCGGGGGGCGACTAGCGGCGAGCAGTACTTC
CASSRGATSGEQYF
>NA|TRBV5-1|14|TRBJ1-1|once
TGCGCCAGCAGCTTGGACGGCCGGGACACTGAAGCTTTCTTT
CASSLDGRDTEAFF
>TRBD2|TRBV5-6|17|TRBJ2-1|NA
TGTGCCAGCAGCTTGCGTCGGATCGCGGGAGGTTTGAATGAGCAGTTCTTC
CASSLRRIAGGLNEQFF
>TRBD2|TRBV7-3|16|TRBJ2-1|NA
TGTGCCAGCAGCTCGCGTAGCGGGAGCTCCTACAATGAGCAGTTCTTC
CASSSRSGSSYNEQFF
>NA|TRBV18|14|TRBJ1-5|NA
TGTGCCAGCTCACAGGGAGATAGCAATCAGCCCCAGCATTTT
CASSQGDSNQPQHF